Listed below are T cell receptor beta chains from one sample, sequenced in a study of shared clonotypes between healthy human individuals. The data were produced by immunoSEQ multiplex PCR, yet TCRdb's version contains in-frame clones alone and is incomplete. Found here are about 1.9 million clones, around 93% of them singletons; the top ten hold less than 2%. The sequencing input was naive CD8+ T cells from PBMCs. The receptors come from a man aged 18 to 30 in good health. Some clones in this sample may be carry-over from other donors' samples. Each CDR3 is given with its conserved first and last residue. D genes are given only for firm matches.

J: TRBJ2-3
V: TRBV7-3
D: TRBD2
DNA: TGTGCCAGCAGCTTAAGGGCTAGCGGAGATACGCAGTATTTT
CDR3: CASSLRASGDTQYF

J: TRBJ1-5
V: TRBV2
D: -
DNA: TGTGCCAGCTCCGGGCTCAGCGGTGATCAGCCCCAGCATTTT
CDR3: CASSGLSGDQPQHF

J: TRBJ2-1
V: TRBV28
D: TRBD2
DNA: TGTGCCAGCAGTCAACGACTAGCGGGATTATATGAGCAGTTCTTC
CDR3: CASSQRLAGLYEQFF

J: TRBJ2-1
V: TRBV7-9
D: -
DNA: TGTGCCAGCAGCTCCCCAGGGGCCCCCTACAATGAGCAGTTCTTC
CDR3: CASSSPGAPYNEQFF

J: TRBJ2-3
V: TRBV27
D: -
DNA: TGTGCCAGCAGTTTCCTGATTGGCACAGATACGCAGTATTTT
CDR3: CASSFLIGTDTQYF

J: TRBJ2-2
V: TRBV2
D: TRBD1
DNA: TGTGCCAGCAGTGAAATTAGGGGGACAGGGGGCGGGGAGCTGTTTTTT
CDR3: CASSEIRGTGGGELFF

J: TRBJ2-2
V: TRBV7-8
D: -
DNA: TGTGCCAGCAGCTTAGTTGGTTCCCCTAACACCGGGGAGCTGTTTTTT
CDR3: CASSLVGSPNTGELFF

J: TRBJ2-7
V: TRBV11-2
D: TRBD2
DNA: TGTGCCAGCAGCCCCTTTCGCGGGACTAGCGGGAGGGGGGCCTACGAGCAGTACTTC
CDR3: CASSPFRGTSGRGAYEQYF

J: TRBJ2-1
V: TRBV9
D: TRBD1
DNA: TGTGCCAGCAGCGTAGGTTCGAACAGGGGGGAGTTCTTC
CDR3: CASSVGSNRGEFF

J: TRBJ1-4
V: TRBV19
D: -
DNA: TGTGCCAGTGAGAGCAGGGAGGAAGAAAAACTGTTTTTT
CDR3: CASESREEEKLFF

J: TRBJ2-7
V: TRBV7-8
D: -
DNA: TGTGCCAGCAGCTTAGGCAGGGGTCCCTACGAGCAGTACTTC
CDR3: CASSLGRGPYEQYF

J: TRBJ2-1
V: TRBV15
D: TRBD2
DNA: TGTGCCACCAGCAGGGCGACTAGCGGGAACGACAATGAGCAGTTCTTC
CDR3: CATSRATSGNDNEQFF

J: TRBJ2-7
V: TRBV2
D: TRBD2
DNA: TGTGCCAGCAGTGAGAGGGGTACAGCGGGAGGGCTCTCCTACGAGCAGTACTTC
CDR3: CASSERGTAGGLSYEQYF